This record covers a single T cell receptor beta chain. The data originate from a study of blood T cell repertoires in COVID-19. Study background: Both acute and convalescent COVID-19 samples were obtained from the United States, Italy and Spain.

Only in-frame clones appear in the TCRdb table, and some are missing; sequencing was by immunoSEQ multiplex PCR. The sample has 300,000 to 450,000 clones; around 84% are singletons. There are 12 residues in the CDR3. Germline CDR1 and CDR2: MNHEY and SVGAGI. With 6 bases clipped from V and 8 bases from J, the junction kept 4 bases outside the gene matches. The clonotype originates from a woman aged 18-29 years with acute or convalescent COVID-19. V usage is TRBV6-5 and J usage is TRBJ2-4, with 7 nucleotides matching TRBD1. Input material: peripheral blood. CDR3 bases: TGTGCCAGCAGCCCCCAGGGGGACATTCAGTACTTC. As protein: CASSPQGDIQYF.